One sample yielded the 28 T cell receptor beta chains listed below, sequenced in a study of T cells expressing NK-cell markers. After re-calling the 5' RACE reads, TCRdb lists one entry per CDR3 protein, DNA absent. This sample's table reports roughly 420,000 distinct CDR3 sequences. Sequenced input: blood T cells: a sorted CD56 or NKG2C T cell subset, CD4+ or CD8+ T cells, or bulk PBMC T cells (not recorded which). These TCRs come from a woman between 18 and 70 years old in good health.

The chain employs TRBV10-3 and TRBJ2-3; TCRdb names TRBD2, which stays unverified in the absence of DNA. The CDR3 contains 17 residues. Germline V CDR1 and CDR2: ENHRY, SYGVKD. This chain's CDR3 is CAISEDPTSGAADTQYF.

This chain connects TRBV7-3 to TRBJ2-5; the D call of TRBD2 rests on TCRdb alone, since no DNA is present to check it. The CDR3 has 14 amino acids. CDR1 and CDR2 from the germline V gene are SGHTA and FQGTGA. The CDR3 here is CASSLGTSEETQYF.

The V call is TRBV18, the J call TRBJ2-2; there is no DNA to check the TCRdb D call of TRBD1. The length of the CDR3 is 15 residues. CDR1 is KGHSH, CDR2 LQKENI, per germline. The CDR3 is CASPQGELNTGELFF.

V is TRBV5-1 and J is TRBJ2-7; TCRdb's assignment of TRBD1 cannot be checked, as there is no DNA. Germline V gives CDR1 SGHRS, CDR2 YFSETQ. The CDR3 sequence is 15 residues long. CDR3 loop: CASSFGTGVFYEQYF.

V and J are TRBV5-5 and TRBJ2-3; absent DNA, TCRdb's TRBD1 call cannot be checked. The CDR3 has 16 residues. Germline CDR1 and CDR2: SGHKS and YYEKEE (reference sequence). CDR3 residues: CASSLGFQGITDTQYF.

The CDR3: CASSLVYRENEQYF. This chain joins TRBV7-2 and TRBJ2-7; TCRdb reports TRBD1, a call that lacks DNA to check it against. The length of the CDR3 is 14 residues. Germline values: CDR1 SGHTA, CDR2 FQGNSA.

The chain has TRBV29-1 and TRBJ2-6; the TRBD1 assignment by TCRdb is unverifiable without DNA. Germline CDR1 reads SQVTM; CDR2 reads ANQGSEA. This CDR3 spans 16 amino acids. CDR3 sequence reads: CSVRGQGISGANVLTF.

The chain couples TRBV7-8 to TRBJ1-4; TCRdb calls TRBD1, which cannot be checked without DNA. Germline-derived CDR1 and CDR2 are SGHVS and FQNEAQ. The CDR3 has 15 residues. The CDR3 reads CASSLTGGGEEKLFF.

V is TRBV5-5 and J is TRBJ2-2. The CDR3 length is 14 residues. Germline values: CDR1 SGHKS, CDR2 YYEKEE (reference sequence). CDR3 loop: CASSLLVWTGELFF. The complete variable domain, with remaining parts taken from reference TRBV5-5 and TRBJ2-2, reads DAGVTQSPTHLIKTRGQQVTLRCSPISGHKSVSWYQQVLGQGPQFIFQYYEKEERGRGNFPDRFSARQFPNYSSELNVNALLLGDSALYLCASSLLVWTGELFFGEGSRLTVL.

The chain has TRBV7-9 and TRBJ1-6; no DNA is available, so the TRBD1 call from TCRdb remains unchecked. CDR3 size: 14 residues. Germline V gene data show CDR1 as SEHNR and CDR2 as FQNEAQ (reference sequence). The CDR3 region is CASSQLRDNSPLHF.

V and J are TRBV5-1 and TRBJ2-7; TCRdb names TRBD1, which stays unverified in the absence of DNA. This CDR3 is 14 amino acids long. CDR1 SGHRS and CDR2 YFSETQ come from the germline V gene. The CDR3 is CASRPTGDLYEQYF.

The V call is TRBV15, the J call TRBJ2-3. Germline CDR1 reads LNHNV; CDR2 reads YYDKDF (reference sequence). The CDR3 contains 14 residues. CDR3: CATSRLLGTDTQYF.

V gene TRBV7-6 combines with J gene TRBJ2-1; TCRdb indicates TRBD1, and absent DNA this call remains unverified. Germline V gene sequence: CDR1 SGHVS, CDR2 FNYEAQ. CDR3 length equals 13 residues. CDR3 sequence: CASSPPLSNEQFF.

The V and J genes are TRBV10-3 and TRBJ1-2; TCRdb's assignment of TRBD1 cannot be checked, as there is no DNA. This CDR3 spans 16 amino acids. The germline V gene encodes CDR1 ENHRY and CDR2 SYGVKD. The CDR3 sequence: CAISALSGLQGYGYTF.

The gene calls are TRBV7-9 and TRBJ1-5; lacking DNA, the TRBD1 call made by TCRdb goes unchecked. The CDR3 is 17 residues long. The germline gives CDR1 SEHNR, CDR2 FQNEAQ (reference sequence). The CDR3 loop is CASSLGRDGYSNQPQHF.

V and J are TRBV4-1 and TRBJ2-7. This CDR3 is built from 14 residues. From germline, CDR1 is MGHRA and CDR2 YSYEKL. The CDR3 sequence is CASSYTGDSYEQYF.

The chain recombines TRBV7-6 with TRBJ2-5; the D call of TRBD1 rests on TCRdb alone, since no DNA is present to check it. Germline values: CDR1 SGHVS, CDR2 FNYEAQ. The CDR3 runs to 15 residues. CDR3 region: CASSLYVIGAGTQYF.

The chain employs TRBV19 and TRBJ2-1; TCRdb's D gene call, TRBD1, goes unchecked for lack of DNA. Germline values: CDR1 LNHDA, CDR2 SQIVND (reference sequence). This CDR3 comprises 15 residues. This CDR3 is CASSRGGGGYNEQFF.

V and J are TRBV28 and TRBJ2-3; the D gene TCRdb calls, TRBD2, cannot be checked with no DNA. This CDR3 is built from 18 residues. Germline CDR1 is MDHEN and CDR2 is SYDVKM. The chain's CDR3 is CASSFPGLAGGGTDTQYF.

The chain uses TRBV5-1 and TRBJ2-3; TCRdb picks TRBD2, but there is no DNA to check that call. This CDR3 comprises 15 residues. Germline values: CDR1 SGHRS, CDR2 YFSETQ. The CDR3 spells CASSPAGAWSDTQYF.

The chain combines TRBV6-2 or TRBV6-3 with TRBJ1-2. The germline V gene encodes CDR1 MNHEY and CDR2 SVGEGT. The CDR3 spans 14 residues. The CDR3 loop is CASRHTQGPYGYTF.

The chain couples TRBV7-6 to TRBJ2-7; TCRdb selects TRBD1, and the lack of DNA leaves this call unchecked. The CDR3 runs 14 residues. Germline V gene sequence: CDR1 SGHVS, CDR2 FNYEAQ. The CDR3 here is CASSLRQPASQQYF. Complete variable domain (other parts from reference TRBV7-6 and TRBJ2-7): GAGVSQSPRYKVTKRGQDVALRCDPISGHVSLYWYRQALGQGPEFLTYFNYEAQQDKSGLPNDRFSAERPEGSISTLTIQRTEQRDSAMYRCASSLRQPASQQYFGPGTRLTVT.

The chain has TRBV7-9 and TRBJ2-3; TCRdb's D call of TRBD2 is untestable without DNA. CDR1 and CDR2 from the germline V gene are SEHNR and FQNEAQ (reference sequence). CDR3 length: 16 residues. This chain's CDR3 is CASSSLAEYGTDTQYF.

The gene calls are TRBV7-9 and TRBJ2-3; the D call from TCRdb, TRBD2, cannot be confirmed without DNA. Germline V gene lookup returns CDR1 SEHNR and CDR2 FQNEAQ (reference sequence). The CDR3 is 17 amino acids. The CDR3 region is CASSLGTSGSMTDTQYF.

The chain uses TRBV10-3 and TRBJ2-2; TCRdb calls TRBD1, which cannot be checked without DNA. The CDR3 consists of 13 residues. Germline-derived CDR1 and CDR2 are ENHRY and SYGVKD. CDR3 amino acids: CAINQGHTGELFF.

This chain connects TRBV3-1 to TRBJ2-3; the D call from TCRdb, TRBD1, cannot be confirmed without DNA. From germline, CDR1 is LGHDT and CDR2 YNNKEL (reference sequence). This CDR3 has 14 amino acids. The CDR3 spells CASSRKVLPGTQYF.

This chain connects TRBV6-2 or TRBV6-3 to TRBJ2-1; the TCRdb call, TRBD2, lacks DNA for checking. The germline V gene has CDR1 MNHEY and CDR2 SVGEGT. The CDR3 is made up of 18 amino acids. CDR3 region: CASSHRSGTSGPYNEQFF.

This rearrangement joins TRBV2 to TRBJ1-2. This CDR3 is 11 amino acids long. Germline V gene lookup returns CDR1 SNHLY and CDR2 FYNNEI. The CDR3 sequence: CASTVWDGYTF. The full variable domain, rest sourced from reference TRBV2 and TRBJ1-2, is EPEVTQTPSHQVTQMGQEVILRCVPISNHLYFYWYRQILGQKVEFLVSFYNNEISEKSEIFDDQFSVERPDGSNFTLKIRSTKLEDSAMYFCASTVWDGYTFGSGTRLTVV.